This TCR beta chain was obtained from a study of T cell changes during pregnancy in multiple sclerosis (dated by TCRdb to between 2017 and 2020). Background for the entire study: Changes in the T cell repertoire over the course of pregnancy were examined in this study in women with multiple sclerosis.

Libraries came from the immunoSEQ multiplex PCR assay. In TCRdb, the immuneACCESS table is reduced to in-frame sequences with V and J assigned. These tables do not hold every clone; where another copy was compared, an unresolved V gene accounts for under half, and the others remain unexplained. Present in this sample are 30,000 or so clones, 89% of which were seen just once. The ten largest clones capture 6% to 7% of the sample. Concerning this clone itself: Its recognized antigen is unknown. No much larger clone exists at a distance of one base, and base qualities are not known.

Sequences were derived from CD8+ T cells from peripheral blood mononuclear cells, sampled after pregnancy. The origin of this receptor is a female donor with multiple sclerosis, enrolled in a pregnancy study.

The CDR3 region has the sequence CSVELTDLGAFF. The DNA reads TGCAGCGTTGAACTGACAGATCTCGGAGCTTTCTTT. The rearrangement combines TRBV29-1 with TRBJ1-1, and TRBD1 may be the D gene, going by 5 matching bases. The CDR3 holds 12 amino acids from the cysteine to the phenylalanine. CDR3 DNA is the only sequence kept; it has 36 bases, read in frame from the first base. For CDR1 and CDR2, the germline V gene lists SQVTM and ANQGSEA. V was cut back by 2 bases and J by 10 bases, leaving a gap of 14 bases between them.